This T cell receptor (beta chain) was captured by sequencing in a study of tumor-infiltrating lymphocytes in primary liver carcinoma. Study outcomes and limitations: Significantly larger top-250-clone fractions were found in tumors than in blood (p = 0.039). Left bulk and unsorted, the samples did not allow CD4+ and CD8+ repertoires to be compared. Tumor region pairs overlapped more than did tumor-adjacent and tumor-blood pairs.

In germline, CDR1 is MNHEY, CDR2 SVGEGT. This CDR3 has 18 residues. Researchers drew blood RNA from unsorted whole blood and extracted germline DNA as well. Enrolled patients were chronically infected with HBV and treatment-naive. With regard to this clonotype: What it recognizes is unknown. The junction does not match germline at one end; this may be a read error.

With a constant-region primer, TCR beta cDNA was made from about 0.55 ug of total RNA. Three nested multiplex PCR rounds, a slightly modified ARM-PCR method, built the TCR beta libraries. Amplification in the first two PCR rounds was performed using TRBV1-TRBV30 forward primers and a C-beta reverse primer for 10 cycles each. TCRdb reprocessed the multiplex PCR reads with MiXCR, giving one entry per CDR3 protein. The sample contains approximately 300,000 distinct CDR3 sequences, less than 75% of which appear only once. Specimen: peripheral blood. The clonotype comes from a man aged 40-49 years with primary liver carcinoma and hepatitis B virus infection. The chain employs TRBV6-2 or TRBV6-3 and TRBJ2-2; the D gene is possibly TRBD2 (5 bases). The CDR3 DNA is TGTCCCAGCAGCGACATAGGGATTCGACTAACCAACACCGGGGAGCTGTTTTTT. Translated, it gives CPSSDIGIRLTNTGELFF.